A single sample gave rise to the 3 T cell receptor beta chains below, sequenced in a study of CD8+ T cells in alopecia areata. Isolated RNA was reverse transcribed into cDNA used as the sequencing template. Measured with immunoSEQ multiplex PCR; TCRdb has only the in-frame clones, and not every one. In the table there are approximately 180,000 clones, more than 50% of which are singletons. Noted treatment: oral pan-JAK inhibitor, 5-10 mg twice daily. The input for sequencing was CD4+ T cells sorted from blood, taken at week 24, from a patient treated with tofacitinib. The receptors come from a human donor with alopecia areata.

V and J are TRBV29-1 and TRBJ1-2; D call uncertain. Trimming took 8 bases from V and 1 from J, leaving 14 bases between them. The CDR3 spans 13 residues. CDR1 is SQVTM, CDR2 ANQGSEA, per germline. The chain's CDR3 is CSFSDSRNYGYTF. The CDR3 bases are TGCAGCTTCTCGGATTCTCGTAACTATGGCTACACCTTC.

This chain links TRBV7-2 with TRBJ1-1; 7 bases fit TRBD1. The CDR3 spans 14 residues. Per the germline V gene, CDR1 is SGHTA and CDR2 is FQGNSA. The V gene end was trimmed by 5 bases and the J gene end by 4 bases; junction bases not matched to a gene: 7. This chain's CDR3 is CASSANRGGTEAFF. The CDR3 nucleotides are TGTGCCAGCAGCGCAAACAGGGGAGGCACTGAAGCTTTCTTT.

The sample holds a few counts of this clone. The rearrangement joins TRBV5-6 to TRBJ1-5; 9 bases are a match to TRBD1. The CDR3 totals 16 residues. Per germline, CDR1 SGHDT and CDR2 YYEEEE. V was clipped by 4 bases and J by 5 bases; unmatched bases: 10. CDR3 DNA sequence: TGTGCCAGCAGCCTATTGACAGGGGGTTTTGATCAGCCCCAGCATTTT. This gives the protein CASSLLTGGFDQPQHF.